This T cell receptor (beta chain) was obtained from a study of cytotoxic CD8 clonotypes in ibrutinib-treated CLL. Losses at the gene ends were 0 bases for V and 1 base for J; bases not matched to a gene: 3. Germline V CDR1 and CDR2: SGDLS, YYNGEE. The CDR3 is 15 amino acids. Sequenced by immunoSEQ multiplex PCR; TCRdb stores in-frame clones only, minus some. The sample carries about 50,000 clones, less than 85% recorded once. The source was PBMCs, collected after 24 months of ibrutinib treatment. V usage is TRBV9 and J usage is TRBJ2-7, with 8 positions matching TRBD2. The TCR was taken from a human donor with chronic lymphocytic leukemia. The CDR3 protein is CASSVEAGASYEQYF. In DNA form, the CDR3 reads TGTGCCAGCAGCGTAGAAGCGGGAGCTTCCTACGAGCAGTACTTC.